A single sample gave rise to the 25 T cell receptor beta chains below, sequenced in a study of early T cells in non-severe SARS-CoV-2 infection. TCRdb reprocessed the 5' RACE reads with MiXCR, giving one entry per CDR3 protein. The table lists some 81,000 distinct CDR3 sequences, around 8.7% of them singletons, with 4.8% in the top ten. Sequencing was done on a sample of whole blood. The receptors come from an adult who was a healthcare worker with PCR-confirmed SARS-CoV-2 infection or an uninfected control (not recorded which).

This clonotype was counted only a few times. The chain uses TRBV12-2 and TRBJ1-2; the table gives TRBD1 as D, unverified against the DNA. TRBV12-2 is a known pseudogene. This CDR3 is built from 14 residues. In DNA, the CDR3 is TGTGCAAGTCGCTTGACAGGGCCCCTCTATGGCTACACCTTC. The encoded protein is CASRLTGPLYGYTF.

The V gene is TRBV19, the J gene TRBJ2-7, with 12 bases fitting TRBD1. The CDR3 runs to 16 residues. Germline-derived CDR1 and CDR2 are LNHDA and SQIVND (reference sequence). V shed 5 bases, J shed 9 bases, and the junction held 14 bases outside the gene matches. The CDR3, as DNA: TGTGCCAGTAGTCCGGCCGCCGGGACAGGGGGCTTGGGGCAGTACTTC. It yields the protein CASSPAAGTGGLGQYF.

This clonotype was recorded a few times. The gene calls are TRBV2 and TRBJ2-5; D is possibly TRBD2 (6 bases). CDR1 and CDR2 (germline): SNHLY, FYNNEI. The CDR3 has 14 amino acids. Trimming pared 5 bases from V and 4 bases from J, leaving 14 bases between. CDR3 protein: CASSSTRNLETQYF. The CDR3 DNA reads as TGTGCCAGCAGTTCGACTAGGAACCTAGAGACCCAGTACTTC.

This clonotype was seen more than once but under ten times. The CDR3 DNA follows: TGTGCCAGCAGCTTACTAGCGGGAGCTTACTACAATGAGCAGTTCTTC. Translating it yields CASSLLAGAYYNEQFF. This rearrangement joins TRBV11-2 to TRBJ2-1, with 10 bases aligning to TRBD2. The CDR3 length is 16 residues. Germline CDR1 reads SGHAT; CDR2 reads FQNNGV. Trimming cost V 2 bases and J 3 bases; bases outside gene matches: 4.

This clonotype was observed a handful of times. The J gene is TRBJ2-6, the V gene TRBV4-2; D unclear. V was clipped by 3 bases and J by 4 bases, with 13 bases between them. Germline CDR1 reads LGHNA; CDR2 reads YNFKEQ. The CDR3 has 16 amino acids. The CDR3 loop is CASSQGSVAGANVLTF. In nucleotides, the CDR3 is TGTGCCAGCAGCCAGGGATCGGTAGCCGGGGCCAACGTCCTGACTTTC.

This clonotype came up many times. The V call is TRBV6-2 or TRBV6-3, the J call TRBJ2-7, with a tentative D call TRBD2 (6 bases). CDR3 length: 13 amino acids. V was cut by 4 bases and J by 4 bases, with 11 bases left in between. Germline CDR1 reads MNHEY; CDR2 reads SVGEGT. CDR3 amino acids: CASSWGLTYEQYF. For the CDR3, the DNA is TGTGCCAGCAGTTGGGGACTGACTTACGAGCAGTACTTC.

This clonotype was counted only a few times. The V and J genes are TRBV28 and TRBJ2-3; D remains ambiguous. Per germline, CDR1 MDHEN and CDR2 SYDVKM. The V and J ends lost 6 bases and 0 bases respectively, with 13 bases between them. The CDR3 has 15 residues. CDR3 DNA: TGTGCCAGCAGGGGTCCGGCCGGCAGCACAGATACGCAGTATTTT. Encoded protein: CASRGPAGSTDTQYF.

The chain couples TRBV28 to TRBJ2-7, with D uncertain. CDR3 length: 13 residues. Germline V gene data show CDR1 as MDHEN and CDR2 as SYDVKM. The germline V and J ends were trimmed by 6 bases and 3 bases, with 12 bases remaining between them. As DNA, the CDR3 is TGTGCCAGCAGCCCGGGTGGGTTCTACGAGCAGTACTTC. Translated, it gives CASSPGGFYEQYF.

The genes are TRBV18 and TRBJ2-4; TRBD1 or TRBD2 may be the D gene (5 bases each). Trimming stripped 4 bases from V and 0 bases from J, with 13 bases between. Germline V gives CDR1 KGHSH, CDR2 LQKENI. The CDR3 consists of 16 residues. CDR3 DNA sequence: TGTGCCAGCTCACTAGCGACAGACATAGCCAAAAACATTCAGTACTTC. It is translated as CASSLATDIAKNIQYF.

This clonotype showed up just a few times. The CDR3 protein is CATGDSPTYNEQFF. The CDR3, as DNA: TGTGCCACCGGAGACTCGCCCACCTACAATGAGCAGTTCTTC. This sequence joins TRBV3-1 and TRBJ2-1; D ambiguous. This CDR3 is built from 14 residues. Germline lookup yields CDR1 LGHDT and CDR2 YNNKEL (reference sequence). Trimming took 10 bases from V and 2 from J, leaving 15 bases between them.

The V gene is TRBV6-2 or TRBV6-3, the J gene TRBJ2-7; 7 bases align to TRBD2. The CDR3 extends over 14 amino acids. Germline-derived CDR1 and CDR2 are MNHEY and SVGEGT. J lost 3 bases, V lost 3 bases, and 5 bases had no gene match. The CDR3 here is CASSYLAGVYEQYF. CDR3 coding DNA: TGTGCCAGCAGTTATTTGGCGGGAGTCTACGAGCAGTACTTC.

In its sample, this clonotype was seen many times. The chain employs TRBV6-1 and TRBJ2-1; 8 bases map to TRBD2. CDR1 MNHNS and CDR2 SASEGT come from the germline V gene. This CDR3 comprises 19 residues. J was trimmed by 7 bases and V by 0 bases; bases with no gene match: 17. The CDR3 loop reads CASSEAGLAGWRLVNEQFF. The CDR3 nucleotides read TGTGCCAGCAGTGAAGCCGGGCTAGCGGGCTGGAGACTAGTGAATGAGCAGTTCTTC.

This clonotype was seen many times. CDR3 loop: CASSNQGAPRYGYTF. For the CDR3, the DNA is TGTGCCAGCAGTAACCAGGGGGCTCCCCGCTATGGCTACACCTTC. The J gene is TRBJ1-2, the V gene TRBV5-4; 8 bases align to TRBD1. CDR1 and CDR2 from the germline V gene are SGHNT and YYREEE (reference sequence). There are 15 residues in the CDR3. V dropped 5 bases and J dropped 4; count of bases not matched to a gene: 10.

The chain employs TRBV6-6 and TRBJ2-7; D is perhaps TRBD2 (6 bases). From germline, CDR1 is MNHNY and CDR2 SVGAGI (reference sequence). V shed 2 bases and J shed 4 bases, with 18 bases lying between them. The CDR3 is 16 amino acids. The CDR3 loop is CASSYVSPREVYEQYF. The CDR3 region has the DNA TGTGCCAGCAGTTACGTCTCTCCCAGGGAGGTATACGAGCAGTACTTC.

The chain joins TRBV28 to TRBJ2-2, with D unclear. With 4 bases removed from V and 0 bases from J, the gap between germline ends came to 12 bases. CDR3 size: 16 residues. Germline V CDR1 and CDR2: MDHEN, SYDVKM. This CDR3 is CASSSPGPTNTGELFF. The CDR3 DNA is TGTGCCAGCAGTTCCCCCGGACCGACGAACACCGGGGAGCTGTTTTTT.

This chain uses TRBV15 with TRBJ2-7; D gene ambiguous. V shed 0 bases and J shed 5 bases, with 11 bases lying between them. The CDR3 length is 14 residues. The germline gives CDR1 LNHNV, CDR2 YYDKDF (reference sequence). In DNA form, the CDR3 reads TGTGCCACCAGCAGAGATTATACCTTGAACGAGCAGTACTTC. Residues: CATSRDYTLNEQYF.

The V call is TRBV5-1, the J call TRBJ2-4; TRBD2 matches 7 bases. Germline CDR1 is SGHRS and CDR2 is YFSETQ. The ends lost 2 bases at V and 3 bases at J; junction bases unmatched: 14. This CDR3 contains 18 residues. DNA of the CDR3: TGCGCCAGCAGCTTCGGTAATCGGGGGGAGAGTGGCAAAAACATTCAGTACTTC. Protein sequence: CASSFGNRGESGKNIQYF.

This clonotype occurred many times. The chain couples TRBV29-1 to TRBJ2-1; no clear D. This CDR3 comprises 10 residues. With 6 bases removed from V and 8 bases from J, the gap between germline ends came to 8 bases. CDR1 SQVTM and CDR2 ANQGSEA come from the germline V gene. CDR3 sequence: CSVRLDEQFF. The CDR3, as DNA: TGCAGCGTACGGTTGGATGAGCAGTTCTTC.

This clonotype was observed a few times. The rearrangement joins TRBV29-1 to TRBJ1-1, with D possibly matching TRBD1 (5 bases). Trimming stripped 7 bases from V and 6 bases from J, with 9 bases between. The V gene's germline CDR1 is SQVTM and CDR2 ANQGSEA. This CDR3 has 10 residues. CDR3 nucleotides: TGCAGCGCGCGGGGCGCTGAAGCTTTCTTT. Its protein is CSARGAEAFF.

Many counts were recorded for this clonotype. The gene calls are TRBV3-1 and TRBJ2-7; D uncertain. Germline V lookup: CDR1 LGHDT, CDR2 YNNKEL (reference sequence). The CDR3 sequence is 13 residues long. The ends were cut back, 1 base at V and 3 bases at J, with 7 bases in the middle. CDR3 amino acids: CASSQVGSYEQYF. The CDR3 nucleotides read TGTGCCAGCAGCCAAGTGGGCAGCTACGAGCAGTACTTC.

This chain links TRBV6-1 with TRBJ2-7, with 8 bases lining up with TRBD2. The CDR3 length is 15 residues. V lost 0 bases to trimming and J lost 2 bases; unmatched junction nucleotides: 3. The germline V gene encodes CDR1 MNHNS and CDR2 SASEGT. As DNA, the CDR3 is TGTGCCAGCAGTGAAGCCCGGGAGGGCCCCTACGAGCAGTACTTC. It encodes CASSEAREGPYEQYF.

The sample holds many counts of this clonotype. The gene calls are TRBV14 and TRBJ2-7, with no clear D. The CDR3 covers 13 residues. CDR1 and CDR2 from the germline V gene are SGHDN and FVKESK. With 2 bases removed from V and 6 bases from J, the gap between germline ends came to 11 bases. This CDR3 is CASSQLGLGEQYF. CDR3 coding DNA: TGTGCCAGCAGCCAATTGGGGTTGGGCGAGCAGTACTTC.

In regard to this clonotype: The junction shows a germline mismatch at one end, possibly a read error. V is TRBV4-2 and J is TRBJ2-5; TRBD2 aligns across 10 bases. Germline lookup yields CDR1 LGHNA and CDR2 YNFKEQ. The CDR3 has 15 amino acids. In DNA, the CDR3 is TGTGCCAGCAGCCAAGCTAGCGGGAGAGGAGAGACCCAGTACTTT. It translates to CASSQASGRGETQYF.

As for this clonotype: A much larger clone is a single base away; this may be a read error. As the CDR3 is not closed by the conserved phenylalanine or tryptophan, this likely results from a read error. The chain recombines TRBV12-3 or TRBV12-4 with TRBJ2-2; possible D gene TRBD2, 6 bases. CDR3 size: 16 residues. The V end lost 8 bases, the J end lost 3 bases, and 19 bases lay between the germline ends. Here the CDR3 reads CASWSVTSPHTGELFS. As DNA, the CDR3 is TGTGCCAGCTGGTCTGTGACTAGTCCGCACACCGGGGAGCTGTTTTCT.

This clonotype showed up many times. The genes are TRBV12-3 or TRBV12-4 and TRBJ2-7; TRBD2 might be the D (5 bases). Trimming pared 5 bases from V and 3 bases from J, leaving 17 bases between. The CDR3 spans 15 residues. The CDR3 nucleotides read TGTGCCAGCAGTCCCGGGTCTAGCCTTATCTACGAGCAGTACTTC. Amino acids: CASSPGSSLIYEQYF.